The 9 T cell receptor beta chains reported below all come from one sample, sequenced in a study of blood T cell repertoires in COVID-19. The method was immunoSEQ multiplex PCR; TCRdb's version includes in-frame clones alone and lacks a portion of them. The sample lists 200,000 to 250,000 clones, 80% to 90% occurring once. The source material was PBMCs or T cells enriched from blood (not recorded which). These receptors all stem from a man aged 50 to 59 who had been exposed to COVID-19.

The V call is TRBV4-1, the J call TRBJ2-5; no reliable D call. Trimming removed 2 bases at V and 5 bases at J, with 9 bases between. Germline CDR1 and CDR2: MGHRA and YSYEKL. CDR3 length: 13 residues. This CDR3 is CASSQTVRETQYF. CDR3 nucleotide sequence: TGCGCCAGCAGCCAAACGGTCCGGGAGACCCAGTACTTC.

There are a few counts of this clone. V gene TRBV9 combines with J gene TRBJ2-5; D is perhaps TRBD1 (5 bases). The germline V gene encodes CDR1 SGDLS and CDR2 YYNGEE. V was clipped by 2 bases and J by 5 bases, with 16 bases between them. The CDR3 extends over 15 amino acids. CDR3 protein: CASSVRTRQSETQYF. CDR3 nucleotides: TGTGCCAGCAGCGTCCGGACCCGACAGAGCGAGACCCAGTACTTC.

The V and J genes are TRBV7-9 and TRBJ2-7; D is possibly TRBD2 (5 bases). The CDR3 length is 15 residues. Germline loops: CDR1 SEHNR, CDR2 FQNEAQ (reference sequence). Trimming removed 5 bases from V and 5 bases from J, with 19 bases in between. The CDR3 spells CASSRGYGVTHEQYV. CDR3 nucleotides: TGTGCCAGCAGCCGAGGATACGGGGTTACCCACGAGCAGTACGTC.

This clone is a singleton in its sample. This chain connects TRBV18 to TRBJ2-7; 7 nucleotides match TRBD1. This CDR3 spans 18 amino acids. Germline CDR1 and CDR2: KGHSH and LQKENI. V was clipped by 3 bases and J by 2 bases; unmatched bases: 16. CDR3 DNA sequence: TGTGCCAGCTCACCGCTATTCGATGGGCAGGGGGAACCCTACGAGCAGTACTTC. It yields the protein CASSPLFDGQGEPYEQYF.

The chain combines TRBV15 with TRBJ1-2; tentatively, D is TRBD1 (5 bases). The CDR3 spans 17 residues. Germline CDR1 is LNHNV and CDR2 is YYDKDF (reference sequence). Trimming removed 0 bases from V and 5 bases from J, with 19 bases in between. The CDR3 protein is CATSRDRADRYVYGYTF. The DNA for the CDR3 is TGTGCCACCAGCAGAGATAGAGCAGACAGATACGTTTATGGCTACACCTTC.

The rearrangement links TRBV5-1 to TRBJ2-1; D is ambiguous. This CDR3 region has 12 residues. The germline CDR1 and CDR2 sequences are SGHRS and YFSETQ. V shed 4 bases and J shed 6 bases, with 8 bases lying between them. The CDR3 protein is CASSARANEQFF. DNA for the CDR3: TGCGCCAGCAGCGCTAGAGCCAATGAGCAGTTCTTC.

This rearrangement joins TRBV18 to TRBJ2-1; D unresolved. This CDR3 contains 15 residues. Germline V CDR1 and CDR2: KGHSH, LQKENI. V was pared by 1 base and J by 8 bases, with 15 bases between. The CDR3 region has the DNA TGTGCCAGCTCACCACGCCGAGCTTCTGGAGATGAGCAGTTCTTC. It is translated as CASSPRRASGDEQFF.

This clone has a single count. The rearrangement links TRBV28 to TRBJ1-2, with D possibly TRBD1 on 5 matching bases. The CDR3 extends over 14 amino acids. The germline V and J ends were trimmed by 3 bases and 4 bases, with 12 bases remaining between them. Germline assignment: CDR1 MDHEN and CDR2 SYDVKM. The CDR3 reads CASSLGGESYGYTF. In DNA form, the CDR3 reads TGTGCCAGCAGTTTGGGGGGGGAGAGCTATGGCTACACCTTC.

V and J are TRBV30 and TRBJ1-3, with D uncertain. The CDR3 is made up of 13 amino acids. The V gene's germline CDR1 is GTSNPN and CDR2 SVGIG (reference sequence). V was cut by 8 bases and J by 4 bases, with 15 bases left in between. CDR3 sequence (DNA): TGTGCCAGAGGGATTATGGGGGGAAACACCATATATTTT. Its protein product is CARGIMGGNTIYF.